This TCR beta chain was sequenced during a study of blood T cell repertoires in COVID-19. Whole-study context: Some COVID-19 samples were acute and others convalescent; all came from the United States, Italy and Spain. Sources were T cells, B-cell-depleted T cells, or PBMCs; the material itself was cDNA or gDNA.

Original methodology: Reference gene primer amplification yielded estimated nucleated cell counts. Here immunoSEQ multiplex PCR was the method, and the copy in TCRdb shows in-frame clones only, minus some. V, J and clone size are taken as reported in that table, and D and trimming were inferred from the DNA itself. This table holds a few hundred thousand clones, 70% to 90% found once. V was shortened by 7 bases and J by 8 bases, with 15 bases between the two germline ends. This CDR3 is 13 amino acids long. Input material: peripheral blood. The chain joins TRBV12-3 or TRBV12-4 to TRBJ2-1; possibly TRBD2 for D (6 bases). This TCR was recovered from a man aged 45-60 years with active or convalescent COVID-19. The CDR3 nucleotides are TGTGCCAGCACCCGACTAGAATTCCATGAGCAGTTCTTC. Amino acids: CASTRLEFHEQFF.